The T cell receptor (beta chain) described here comes from a study of CD8 T cells in Susac syndrome. Overall study results and limits: By the study's own acknowledgment, its TCR sequencing and HLA analysis included relatively few individuals.

Each multiple sclerosis control was a treatment-naive patient with relapsing-remitting disease that was either stable or active. Negative isolation yielded CD4+ and CD8+ T cells, and FACS enriched TEMRA cells. Random hexamers were used to reverse transcribe an amount of about 0.45 to 1 ug RNA. TCRdb called the immunoSEQ multiplex PCR reads again in MiXCR, with one record for every CDR3 protein. The profile shows around 270,000 distinct CDR3 sequences, 70% to 90% of them singletons. CDR3 length: 12 residues. Germline lookup yields CDR1 MNHNS and CDR2 SASEGT. Trimming took off 5 bases at V and 4 bases at J, with 8 bases between the two ends. This clonotype was observed a few times. Its antigen remains unknown.

Sequencing was performed on CD8+ T cells from PBMCs. The rearrangement joins TRBV6-1 to TRBJ1-2; D ambiguous. The sequence derives from a human donor with multiple sclerosis. CDR3 in amino acids: CASSPDSYGYTF. In DNA form, the CDR3 reads TGTGCCAGCAGTCCCGATTCCTATGGCTACACCTTC.